The clone carrying this T cell receptor (beta chain) is a singleton in its sample. This sample is part of a study of T cell changes during pregnancy in multiple sclerosis. Measured with immunoSEQ multiplex PCR; TCRdb has only the in-frame clones, and not every one. The top ten hold more than 0.55% of the sample, which has approximately 41,000 clones, approximately 92% seen once. The CDR3 is 13 amino acids. Per the germline V gene, CDR1 is MNHEY and CDR2 is SMNVEV (reference sequence). Trimming cost V 4 bases and J 10 bases, with 16 bases left between them. The chain links TRBV27 to TRBJ1-1; D is ambiguous. This receptor was taken from a female donor with multiple sclerosis, enrolled in a pregnancy study. Sequences were derived from CD4+ T cells from peripheral blood mononuclear cells, sampled in the first trimester of pregnancy. The CDR3, as DNA: TGTGCCAGCAGTTCCAGCCCCGGAAGGAGAGCTTTCTTT. Protein: CASSSSPGRRAFF.